The T cell receptor (beta chain) described here comes from a study of T cells after yellow fever vaccination. Germline CDR1 and CDR2: MNHNS and SASEGT. The CDR3 contains 14 residues. With 7 bases removed from V and 4 bases from J, the gap between germline ends came to 13 bases. In TCRdb, the 5' RACE reads were re-called with MiXCR into one record per CDR3 protein. The sample has about 580,000 distinct CDR3 sequences; about a sixth are singletons. The TCR was taken from a man aged 18-30 years who received the YFV17D yellow fever vaccine. This material consisted of PBMCs, taken 4 to 5 days after the first yellow fever vaccination. The chain combines TRBV6-1 with TRBJ1-4; D is possibly TRBD1 (5 bases). CDR3 in amino acids: CASIQGSGNEKLFF. CDR3 DNA sequence: TGTGCCAGCATTCAGGGCTCGGGTAATGAAAAACTGTTTTTT.